The next 4 T cell receptor beta chains were all read from a single sample in a study of shared clonotypes between healthy human individuals. Generated by immunoSEQ multiplex PCR, the TCRdb table keeps only in-frame clones and is missing some. This table holds 1.4 million or so clones, about 98.5% found once. Material for sequencing was naive CD4+ T cells sorted from blood. Subset here: CD45RA+ positively selected. These TCRs come from a young man in good health.

The rearrangement uses TRBV18 and TRBJ1-3; TRBD1 is a possible D gene (5 bases). The germline CDR1 and CDR2 sequences are KGHSH and LQKENI. The length of the CDR3 is 14 residues. V was pared by 5 bases and J by 8 bases, with 16 bases between. The CDR3 sequence is CASSSTGGSDTIYF. Here the CDR3 DNA reads TGTGCCAGCTCATCAACTGGGGGTTCTGACACCATATATTTT.

This chain links TRBV18 with TRBJ2-7; D call uncertain. The V end was cut by 10 bases, the J end by 2 bases, with 24 bases between. The CDR3 is made up of 16 amino acids. The germline V gene encodes CDR1 KGHSH and CDR2 LQKENI. CDR3 residues: CATTSTGSGQAYEQYF. The CDR3 DNA follows: TGTGCCACTACCTCCACCGGTTCGGGTCAAGCCTACGAGCAGTACTTC.

The chain is built from TRBV13 and TRBJ1-1; 8 bases agree with TRBD1. Per the germline V gene, CDR1 is PRHDT and CDR2 is FYEKMQ (reference sequence). Losses at the gene ends were 6 bases for V and 6 bases for J; bases not matched to a gene: 9. CDR3 size: 14 residues. CDR3: CASSPGTGESEAFF. The DNA for the CDR3 is TGTGCCAGCAGTCCCGGGACAGGAGAGTCTGAAGCTTTCTTT.

The genes are TRBV28 and TRBJ1-1; D unclear. Trimming stripped 4 bases from V and 7 bases from J, with 10 bases between. There are 12 residues in the CDR3. CDR1 is MDHEN, CDR2 SYDVKM, per germline. CDR3 amino acids: CASSSSPYEAFF. CDR3 nucleotides: TGTGCCAGCAGTTCCTCTCCGTATGAAGCTTTCTTT.